This T cell receptor (beta chain) was identified during a study of T cell changes during pregnancy in multiple sclerosis. The CDR3 has 13 amino acids. CDR1 and CDR2 from the germline V gene are GTSNPN and SVGIG (reference sequence). V was pared by 3 bases and J by 2 bases, with 10 bases between. Only in-frame clones appear in the TCRdb table, and some are missing; sequencing was by immunoSEQ multiplex PCR. The sample yields 50,000 to 60,000 clones, 85% to 90% seen once. The sequence was collected from a female donor with multiple sclerosis, enrolled in a pregnancy study. The chain joins TRBV30 to TRBJ2-5; maybe TRBD1 (6 bases). The specimen was CD4+ T cells from peripheral blood mononuclear cells, collected in the first trimester of pregnancy. CDR3 nucleotide sequence: TGTGCCTGGAGGCGGACAGTTCAAGAGACCCAGTACTTC. Residues: CAWRRTVQETQYF. The variable domain in full, completed from reference TRBV30 and TRBJ2-5, reads SQTIHQWPATLVQPVGSPLSLECTVEGTSNPNLYWYRQAAGRGLQLLFYSVGIGQISSEVPQNLSASRPQDRQFILSSKKLLLSDSGFYLCAWRRTVQETQYFGPGTRLLVL.